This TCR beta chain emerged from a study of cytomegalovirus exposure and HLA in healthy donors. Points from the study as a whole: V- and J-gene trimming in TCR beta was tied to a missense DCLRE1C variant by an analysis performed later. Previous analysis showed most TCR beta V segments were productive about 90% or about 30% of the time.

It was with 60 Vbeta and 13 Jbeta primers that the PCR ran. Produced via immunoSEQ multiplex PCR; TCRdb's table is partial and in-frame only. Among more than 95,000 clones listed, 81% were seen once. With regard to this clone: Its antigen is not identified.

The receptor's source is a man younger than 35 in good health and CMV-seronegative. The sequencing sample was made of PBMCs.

CDR3 loop: CASSLDTSGSYTF. CDR3 nucleotide sequence: TGCGCCAGCAGCTTGGATACCTCGGGGAGCTACACCTTC. The chain employs TRBV5-1 and TRBJ1-2; D is ambiguous. Trimming pared 0 bases from V and 9 bases from J, leaving 12 bases between. Germline loops: CDR1 SGHRS, CDR2 YFSETQ. The CDR3 is 13 residues long.